This TCR beta chain was found in a study of beta chain features in type 1 diabetes. General study findings and limits: All four CD4+ subsets of Type 1 diabetes patients contained TCRB CDR3s that were moderately but significantly shorter. cDNA-based sequencing might over-represent cells highly expressing TCR. More deletions and fewer insertions at VDJ junctions were seen in type 1 diabetes patients.

Reverse transcribing all isolated RNA meant expressed TCRB transcripts were sequenced. Data came from immunoSEQ multiplex PCR; TCRdb stores just in-frame clones and leaves some out. The table lists some 160,000 clones, around 8.3% of them singletons. Sorted populations were all over 98% pure. This clone was seen a handful of times. Its specificity is not known. Germline CDR1 is SGHTA and CDR2 is FQGNSA. The CDR3 loop spans 14 amino acids. V was pared by 6 bases and J by 2 bases, with 3 bases of the junction left unmatched. This clonotype was sampled from a woman in her late teens or twenties with type 1 diabetes. The sample consisted of central memory CD4+ T cells from blood. The chain recombines TRBV7-2 with TRBJ1-3, with 8 nucleotides matching TRBD1. The CDR3 reads CASRLQGAGNTIYF. The CDR3 DNA reads TGTGCCAGCAGGCTACAGGGGGCTGGAAACACCATATATTTT.